These T cell receptor beta chains were read from a single sample in a study of blood T cell repertoires in COVID-19. Profiling relied on immunoSEQ multiplex PCR, and the TCRdb table lists in-frame clones only, not all of them. Of some 200,000 clones in the sample, 82% are singletons; the top ten hold approximately 5.2%. The specimen was peripheral blood. These receptors originate from a woman aged 65 to 85 with COVID-19, enrolled during active disease. The conserved cysteine and the conserved F or W are not part of the CDR3 here.

V,J,CDR3
TRBV9,TRBJ2-7,ASSPGGGSYYEQY
TRBV27,TRBJ2-2,ASSSFSGPPGELF
TRBV4-3,TRBJ2-1,ASSQGAETTPKSSYNEQF
TRBV18,TRBJ2-3,ASSSLTDTQY
TRBV28,TRBJ2-7,ASSSPLTGGNEQY
TRBV6-6,TRBJ2-1,ASRSSGTGEPEQF
TRBV19,TRBJ2-4,ASSAPGQAKNIQY
TRBV28,TRBJ1-5,ASSFSAGFNSNQPQH
TRBV27,TRBJ2-7,ASRIPGQSYEQY
TRBV7-9,TRBJ2-3,ASSLLQLAGVASTDTQY
TRBV6-1,TRBJ1-1,ASSATTTGMNTEAF
TRBV7-9,TRBJ1-1,ASSHNDRGRGTEAF
TRBV7-2,TRBJ2-2,ASRAQGVAGELF
TRBV3-1/TRBV3-2,TRBJ2-6,ASSQVNLRGSGANVLT
TRBV15,TRBJ1-3,ATSRERGTGNTIY
TRBV10-3,TRBJ2-7,AVRDRSYEQY
TRBV6-5,TRBJ1-1,ASSRQAEAF
TRBV3-1/TRBV3-2,TRBJ1-1,ASSARRTGEAF
TRBV6-6,TRBJ2-1,ASSLTLQQF
TRBV3-1/TRBV3-2,TRBJ1-5,ASSRGQGRQPQH
TRBV28,TRBJ1-1,ASSLVSGGTEAF
TRBV3-1/TRBV3-2,TRBJ2-7,ASSQNAGGEQY
TRBV20-1,TRBJ1-2,SARVRYGYT
TRBV10-3,TRBJ2-7,AIKEGDGRASEQY
TRBV24-1,TRBJ2-3,ATRGSTDTQY
TRBV30,TRBJ1-2,AWSRGGGYT
TRBV6-5,TRBJ2-7,ASRYDRKGPYEQY
TRBV6-5,TRBJ1-6,ASSKTGGLPLH
TRBV5-1,TRBJ1-5,ASSLEGPGQPQH
TRBV19,TRBJ1-1,ASHHPPNGAF
TRBV6-6,TRBJ1-1,ASSLQVNTEAF
TRBV19,TRBJ2-1,ASSIVPSGSSYNEQF
TRBV6-2/TRBV6-3,TRBJ1-5,ASSYNSRIRV
TRBV5-1,TRBJ2-2,ASNSNSLNTGELF
TRBV30,TRBJ2-2,AWSIWQGNTGELF
TRBV30,TRBJ2-5,AWSLLGHETQY
TRBV29-1,TRBJ2-2,SALTVGTGELF
TRBV2,TRBJ2-3,ASSGLPRGTVTDTQY
TRBV7-8,TRBJ1-1,ASSLGTGQGTEAF
TRBV28,TRBJ1-1,ASSFLRMNTEAF
TRBV10-3,TRBJ2-3,AISDALIVDTQY
TRBV4-3,TRBJ2-7,ASSQDLDRGHTYYEQY
TRBV2,TRBJ2-1,ASSRERSNYNEQF
TRBV5-1,TRBJ2-7,ASSLRDRFYEQY
TRBV18,TRBJ1-2,ASSMGQGANYGYT
TRBV6-5,TRBJ2-7,ASSYRGPEDEQY
TRBV24-1,TRBJ1-2,ATSDVGSYGYT
TRBV27,TRBJ1-4,ASSSYQGSLRQLF
TRBV29-1,TRBJ1-1,SGVRGLGTEAF
TRBV19,TRBJ1-6,ASSPLPSSYNSPLH
TRBV5-1,TRBJ2-5,ASSLAAGRRETQY
TRBV5-1,TRBJ1-1,ASSLGGDTEAF
TRBV2,TRBJ1-6,ASSENGASNSPLH
TRBV12-5,TRBJ2-3,ASGLPGSPGPAQY
TRBV7-9,TRBJ1-1,ASSLGRSEAF